The rows below give T cell receptor beta chains drawn from one sample of a study of PD-L1 blockade in urothelial cancer. Sequencing was performed with immunoSEQ multiplex PCR; in TCRdb, only in-frame clones are kept and a portion is missing. The profile shows about 110,000 clones, around 82% of them singletons. Material: PBMCs, obtained around atezolizumab (anti-PD-L1) treatment. The receptors here all came from a man aged 45-65 years with urothelial cancer. Each CDR3 is given with its conserved first and last residue. The D gene is left open where the match is weak. Rows give clone size only sometimes, using once, few, many, or a class for an expanded clone.

V	D	size	length	J	CDR3	DNA
TRBV14	TRBD1	NA	15	TRBJ1-6	CASSQLGQVYSPLHF	TGTGCCAGCAGCCAACTTGGACAGGTCTATTCACCCCTCCACTTT
TRBV6-1	NA	NA	13	TRBJ2-5	CASSVERLETQYF	TGTGCCAGCAGTGTGGAGCGTTTAGAGACCCAGTACTTC
TRBV7-7	TRBD2	NA	14	TRBJ2-7	CASSPGLAGNEQYF	TGTGCTAGCAGCCCAGGACTAGCGGGAAACGAGCAGTACTTC
TRBV7-9	TRBD1	NA	15	TRBJ2-1	CASSLGQGGNNEQFF	TGTGCCAGCAGCCTCGGACAGGGTGGCAACAATGAGCAGTTCTTC
TRBV5-1	NA	NA	14	TRBJ1-2	CASSLVARGSGYTF	TGCGCCAGCAGCTTGGTCGCCAGGGGAAGTGGCTACACCTTC
TRBV10-3	TRBD1	NA	14	TRBJ1-2	CAISEEGAAYGYTF	TGTGCCATCAGTGAAGAGGGGGCGGCCTATGGCTACACCTTC
TRBV6-6	TRBD1	NA	15	TRBJ2-1	CASRQPGQGKNEQFF	TGTGCCAGCAGACAACCGGGACAGGGTAAAAATGAGCAGTTCTTC
TRBV5-1	TRBD1	NA	15	TRBJ2-7	CASSAQGAEINEQYF	TGCGCCAGCAGCGCGCAGGGGGCCGAAATCAACGAGCAGTACTTC
TRBV19	TRBD2	NA	14	TRBJ2-3	CASSRLADTDTQYF	TGTGCCAGTAGTAGACTAGCGGACACAGATACGCAGTATTTT
TRBV7-2	TRBD1	NA	13	TRBJ1-2	CASSRTGRYGYTF	TGTGCCAGCAGCAGGACAGGGCGTTATGGCTACACCTTC
TRBV21-1	NA	few	17	TRBJ2-7	CASSKGSDRGSSYEQYF	TGTGCCAGCAGCAAAGGATCGGACAGGGGAAGCTCCTACGAGCAGTACTTC
TRBV6-1	NA	NA	15	TRBJ1-2	CASSEAFQGTYGYTF	TGTGCCAGCAGTGAAGCATTTCAGGGAACCTATGGCTACACCTTC